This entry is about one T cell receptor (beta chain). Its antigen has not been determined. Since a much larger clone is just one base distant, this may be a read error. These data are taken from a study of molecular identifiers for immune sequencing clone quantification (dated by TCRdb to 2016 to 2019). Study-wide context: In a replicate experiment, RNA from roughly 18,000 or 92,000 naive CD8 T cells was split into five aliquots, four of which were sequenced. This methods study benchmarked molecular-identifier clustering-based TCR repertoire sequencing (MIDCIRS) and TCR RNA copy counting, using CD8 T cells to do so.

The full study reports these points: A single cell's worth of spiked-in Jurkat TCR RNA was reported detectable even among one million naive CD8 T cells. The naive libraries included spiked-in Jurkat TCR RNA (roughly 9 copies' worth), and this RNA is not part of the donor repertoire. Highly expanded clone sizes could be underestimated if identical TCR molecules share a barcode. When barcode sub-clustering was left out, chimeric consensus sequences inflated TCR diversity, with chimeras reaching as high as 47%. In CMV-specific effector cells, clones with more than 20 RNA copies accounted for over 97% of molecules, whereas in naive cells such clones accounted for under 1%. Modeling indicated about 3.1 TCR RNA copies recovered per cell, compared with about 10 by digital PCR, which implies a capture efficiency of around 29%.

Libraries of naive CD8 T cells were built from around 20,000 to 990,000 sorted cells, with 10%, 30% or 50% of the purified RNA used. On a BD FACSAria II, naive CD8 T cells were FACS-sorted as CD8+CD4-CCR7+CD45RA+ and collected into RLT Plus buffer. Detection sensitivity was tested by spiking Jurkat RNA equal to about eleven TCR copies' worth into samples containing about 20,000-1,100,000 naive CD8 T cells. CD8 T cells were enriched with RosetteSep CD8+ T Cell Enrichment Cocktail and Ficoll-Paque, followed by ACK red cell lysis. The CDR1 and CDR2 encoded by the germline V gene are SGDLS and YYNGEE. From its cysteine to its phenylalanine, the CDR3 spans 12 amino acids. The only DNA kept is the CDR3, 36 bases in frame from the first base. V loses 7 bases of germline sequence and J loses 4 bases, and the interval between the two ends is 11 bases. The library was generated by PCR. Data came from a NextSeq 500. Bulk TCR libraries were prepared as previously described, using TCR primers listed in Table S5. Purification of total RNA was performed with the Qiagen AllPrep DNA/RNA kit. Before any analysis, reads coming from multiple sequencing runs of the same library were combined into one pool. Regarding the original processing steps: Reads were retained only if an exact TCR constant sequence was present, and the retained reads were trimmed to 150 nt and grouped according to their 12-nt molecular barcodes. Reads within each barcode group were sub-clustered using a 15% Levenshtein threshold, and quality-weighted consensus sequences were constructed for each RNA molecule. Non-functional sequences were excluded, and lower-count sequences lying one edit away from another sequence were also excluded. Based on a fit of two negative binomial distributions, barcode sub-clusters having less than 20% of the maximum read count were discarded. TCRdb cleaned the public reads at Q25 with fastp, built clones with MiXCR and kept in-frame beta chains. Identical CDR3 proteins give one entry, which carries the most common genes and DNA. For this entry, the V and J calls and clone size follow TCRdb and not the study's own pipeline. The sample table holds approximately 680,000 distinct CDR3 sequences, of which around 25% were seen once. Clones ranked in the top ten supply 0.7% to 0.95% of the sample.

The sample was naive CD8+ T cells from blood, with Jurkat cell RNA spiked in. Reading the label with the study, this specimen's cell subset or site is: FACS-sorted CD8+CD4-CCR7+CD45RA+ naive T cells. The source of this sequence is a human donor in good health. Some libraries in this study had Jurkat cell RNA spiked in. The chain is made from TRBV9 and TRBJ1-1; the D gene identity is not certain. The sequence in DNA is TGTGCCAGCGGCGATTCGAGCACTGAAGCTTTCTTT. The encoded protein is CASGDSSTEAFF.